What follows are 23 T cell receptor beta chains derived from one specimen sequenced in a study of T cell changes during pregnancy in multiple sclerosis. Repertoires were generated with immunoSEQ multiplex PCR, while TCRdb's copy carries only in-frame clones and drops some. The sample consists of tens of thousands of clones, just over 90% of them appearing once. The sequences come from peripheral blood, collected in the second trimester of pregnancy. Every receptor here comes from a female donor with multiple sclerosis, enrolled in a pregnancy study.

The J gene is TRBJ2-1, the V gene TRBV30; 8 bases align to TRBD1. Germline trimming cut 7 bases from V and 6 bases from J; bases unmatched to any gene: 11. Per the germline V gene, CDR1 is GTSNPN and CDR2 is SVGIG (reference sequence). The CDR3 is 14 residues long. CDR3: CASPRDRGFNEQFF. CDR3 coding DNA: TGTGCCTCCCCCCGCGACAGGGGTTTCAATGAGCAGTTCTTC.

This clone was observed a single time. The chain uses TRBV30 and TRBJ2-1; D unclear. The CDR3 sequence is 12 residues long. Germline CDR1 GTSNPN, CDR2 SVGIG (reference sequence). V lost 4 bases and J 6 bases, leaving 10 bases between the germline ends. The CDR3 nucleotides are TGTGCCTGGAATACTAAGTTCAATGAGCAGTTCTTC. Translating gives CAWNTKFNEQFF.

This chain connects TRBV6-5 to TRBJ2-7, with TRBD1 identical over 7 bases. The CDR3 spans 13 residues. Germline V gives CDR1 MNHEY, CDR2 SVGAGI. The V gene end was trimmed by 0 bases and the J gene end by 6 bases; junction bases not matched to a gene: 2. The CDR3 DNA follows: TGTGCCAGCAGTTACTCAACAGGGGCCGAGCAGTACTTC. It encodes CASSYSTGAEQYF.

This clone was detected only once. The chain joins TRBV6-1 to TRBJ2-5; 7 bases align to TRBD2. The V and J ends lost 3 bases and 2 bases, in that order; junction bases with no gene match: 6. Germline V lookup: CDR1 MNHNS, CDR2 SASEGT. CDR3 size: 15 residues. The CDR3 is CASSDSGYLQETQYF. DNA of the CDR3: TGTGCCAGCAGTGATAGCGGGTACCTACAAGAGACCCAGTACTTC.

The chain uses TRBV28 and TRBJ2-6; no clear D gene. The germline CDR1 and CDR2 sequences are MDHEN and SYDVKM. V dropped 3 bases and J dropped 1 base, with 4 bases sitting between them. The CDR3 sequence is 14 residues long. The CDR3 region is CASSLRSGANVLTF. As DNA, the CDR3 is TGTGCCAGCAGTTTGAGGTCTGGGGCCAACGTCCTGACTTTC.

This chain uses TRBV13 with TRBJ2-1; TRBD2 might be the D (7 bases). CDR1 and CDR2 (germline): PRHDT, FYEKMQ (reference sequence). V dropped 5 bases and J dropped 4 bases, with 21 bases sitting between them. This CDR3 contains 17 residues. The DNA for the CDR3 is TGTGCCAGCAGCGAGGCCATCGGGGGGCGAGAATACAATGAGCAGTTCTTC. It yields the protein CASSEAIGGREYNEQFF.

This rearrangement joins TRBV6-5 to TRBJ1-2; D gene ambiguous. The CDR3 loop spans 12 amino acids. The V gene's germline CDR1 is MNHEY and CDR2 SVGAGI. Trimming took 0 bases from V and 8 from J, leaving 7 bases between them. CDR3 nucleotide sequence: TGTGCCAGCAGTTACTCGAGAGGGGGCTACACCTTC. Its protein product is CASSYSRGGYTF.

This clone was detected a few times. The CDR3 DNA sequence: TGTGCCAGCAGAGCGACAGGGGTGAACACTGAAGCTTTCTTT. Translated: CASRATGVNTEAFF. The V gene is TRBV6-1, the J gene TRBJ1-1, with 8 bases lining up with TRBD1. Germline V gene lookup returns CDR1 MNHNS and CDR2 SASEGT. V trimming: 6 bases; J trimming: 0 bases; junction bases outside the gene matches: 3. The CDR3 loop spans 14 amino acids.

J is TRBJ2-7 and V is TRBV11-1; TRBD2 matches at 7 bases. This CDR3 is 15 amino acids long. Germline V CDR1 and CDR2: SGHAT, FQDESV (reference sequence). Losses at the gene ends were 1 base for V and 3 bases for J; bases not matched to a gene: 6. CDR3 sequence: CASSLGQGGGYEQYF. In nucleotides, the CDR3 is TGTGCCAGCAGCTTAGGCCAGGGCGGGGGCTACGAGCAGTACTTC. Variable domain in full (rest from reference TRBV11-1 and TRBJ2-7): EAEVAQSPRYKITEKSQAVAFWCDPISGHATLYWYRQILGQGPELLVQFQDESVVDDSQLPKDRFSAERLKGVDSTLKIQPAELGDSAMYLCASSLGQGGGYEQYFGPGTRLTVT.

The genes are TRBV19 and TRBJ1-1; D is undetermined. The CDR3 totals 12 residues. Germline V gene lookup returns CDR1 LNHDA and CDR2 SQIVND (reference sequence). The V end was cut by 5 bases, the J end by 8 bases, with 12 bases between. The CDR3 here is CASSHPGFEAFF. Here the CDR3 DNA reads TGTGCCAGTAGTCACCCAGGTTTCGAAGCTTTCTTT.

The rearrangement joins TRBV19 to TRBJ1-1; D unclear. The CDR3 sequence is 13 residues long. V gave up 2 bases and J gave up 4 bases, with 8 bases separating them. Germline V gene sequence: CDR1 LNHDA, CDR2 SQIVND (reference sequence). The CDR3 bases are TGTGCCAGTAGTATAAGAGGGCTCACTGAAGCTTTCTTT. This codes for CASSIRGLTEAFF.

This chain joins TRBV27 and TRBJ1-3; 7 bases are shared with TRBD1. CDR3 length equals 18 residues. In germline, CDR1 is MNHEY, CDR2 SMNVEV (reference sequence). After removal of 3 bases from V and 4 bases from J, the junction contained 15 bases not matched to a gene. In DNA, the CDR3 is TGTGCCAGCAGTTTTTCCGGCCCCAAGACAGGGTTCGGAAACACCATATATTTT. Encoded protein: CASSFSGPKTGFGNTIYF.

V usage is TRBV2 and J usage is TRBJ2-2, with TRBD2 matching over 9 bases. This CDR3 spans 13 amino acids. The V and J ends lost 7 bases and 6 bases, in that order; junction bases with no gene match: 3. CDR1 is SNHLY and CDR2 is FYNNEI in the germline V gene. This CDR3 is CASMRGGSGELFF. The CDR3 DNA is TGTGCCAGCATGCGGGGGGGTTCCGGGGAGCTGTTTTTT.

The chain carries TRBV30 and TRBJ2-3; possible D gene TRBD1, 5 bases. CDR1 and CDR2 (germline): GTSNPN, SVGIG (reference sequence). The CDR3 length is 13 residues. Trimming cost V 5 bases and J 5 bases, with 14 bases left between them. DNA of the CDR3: TGTGCCTGGGGGGCAGGAGCCAAAGATACGCAGTATTTT. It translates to CAWGAGAKDTQYF.

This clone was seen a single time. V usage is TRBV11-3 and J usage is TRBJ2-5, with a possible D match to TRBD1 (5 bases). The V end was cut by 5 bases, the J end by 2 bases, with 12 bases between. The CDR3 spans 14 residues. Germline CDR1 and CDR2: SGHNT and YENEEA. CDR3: CASSGQGNQETQYF. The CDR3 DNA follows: TGTGCCAGCAGCGGTCAGGGAAATCAAGAGACCCAGTACTTC.

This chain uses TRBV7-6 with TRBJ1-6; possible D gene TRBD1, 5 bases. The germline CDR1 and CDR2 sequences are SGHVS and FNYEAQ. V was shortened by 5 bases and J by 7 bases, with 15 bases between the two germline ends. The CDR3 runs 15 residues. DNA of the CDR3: TGTGCCAGCAGCCGGGGGGGGACGGGGAATTCACCCCTCCACTTT. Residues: CASSRGGTGNSPLHF.

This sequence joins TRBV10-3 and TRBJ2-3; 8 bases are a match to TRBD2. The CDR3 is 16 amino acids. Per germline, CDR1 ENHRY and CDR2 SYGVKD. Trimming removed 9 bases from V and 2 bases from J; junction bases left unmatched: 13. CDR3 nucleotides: TGTGCCATTTCCAAGCGGGGGCGGGAGTCCACAGATACGCAGTATTTT. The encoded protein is CAISKRGRESTDTQYF.

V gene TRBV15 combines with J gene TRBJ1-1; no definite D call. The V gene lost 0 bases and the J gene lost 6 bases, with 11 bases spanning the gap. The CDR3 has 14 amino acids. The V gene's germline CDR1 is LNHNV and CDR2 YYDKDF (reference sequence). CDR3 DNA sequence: TGTGCCACCAGCAGAGAACCAGGCGTTTCTGAAGCTTTCTTT. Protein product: CATSREPGVSEAFF. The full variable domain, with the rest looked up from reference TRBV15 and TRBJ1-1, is DAMVIQNPRYQVTQFGKPVTLSCSQTLNHNVMYWYQQKSSQAPKLLFHYYDKDFNNEADTPDNFQSRRPNTSFCFLDIRSPGLGDTAMYLCATSREPGVSEAFFGQGTRLTVV.

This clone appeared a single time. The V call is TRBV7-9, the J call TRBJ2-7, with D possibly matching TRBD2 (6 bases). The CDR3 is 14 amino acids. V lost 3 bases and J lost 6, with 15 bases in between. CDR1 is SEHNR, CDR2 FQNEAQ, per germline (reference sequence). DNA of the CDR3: TGTGCCAGCAGCTTCGGGGGTAGTCCCGGCGAGCAGTACTTC. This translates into CASSFGGSPGEQYF.

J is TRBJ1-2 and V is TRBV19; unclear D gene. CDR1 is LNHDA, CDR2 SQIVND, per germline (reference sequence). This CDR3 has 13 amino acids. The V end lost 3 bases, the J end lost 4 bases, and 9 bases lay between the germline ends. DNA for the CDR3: TGTGCCAGTAGTATCGACTTACTCTATGGCTACACCTTC. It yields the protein CASSIDLLYGYTF.

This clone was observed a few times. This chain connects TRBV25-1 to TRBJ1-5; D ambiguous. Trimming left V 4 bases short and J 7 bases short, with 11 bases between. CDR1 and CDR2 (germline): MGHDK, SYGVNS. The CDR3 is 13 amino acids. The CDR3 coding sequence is TGTGCCAGCAGTGGCATAGGAGGCCAGCCCCAGCATTTT. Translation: CASSGIGGQPQHF.

CDR3 protein: CASSQEGSSSYEQYF. The CDR3 region has the DNA TGCGCCAGCAGCCAAGAGGGCTCATCCTCCTACGAGCAGTACTTC. The V gene is TRBV4-1, the J gene TRBJ2-7; no clear D gene. V shed 0 bases and J shed 0 bases, with 9 bases lying between them. CDR1 and CDR2 from the germline V gene are MGHRA and YSYEKL. The CDR3 has 15 amino acids.

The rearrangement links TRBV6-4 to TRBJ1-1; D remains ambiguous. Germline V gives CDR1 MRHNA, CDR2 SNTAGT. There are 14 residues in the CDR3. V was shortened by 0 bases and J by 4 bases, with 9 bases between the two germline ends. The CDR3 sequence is CASSDSPGITEAFF. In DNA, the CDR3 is TGTGCCAGCAGTGACTCCCCCGGGATCACTGAAGCTTTCTTT.